Listed below are T cell receptor beta chains from one sample, sequenced in a study of PD-L1 blockade in urothelial cancer. Measured with immunoSEQ multiplex PCR; TCRdb has only the in-frame clones, and not every one. Of fewer than 100,000 clones in the sample, around four fifths are singletons; the top ten hold roughly 7.3%. Here the sequenced sample was PBMCs, taken around atezolizumab (anti-PD-L1) treatment. These receptors originate from a man in his forties with urothelial cancer. Each CDR3 is given with its conserved first and last residue. D genes are given only for firm matches. Rows give clone size only sometimes, using once, few, many, or a class for an expanded clone.

TRBJ2-7 - TRBV28 - TGTGCCAGCAGTTTAGCGGCCAACGAGCAGTACTTC CASSLAANEQYF
TRBJ2-3 - TRBV18 TRBD1 TGTGCCAGCTCCGACCGGGACAGGTCCACAGATACGCAGTATTTT CASSDRDRSTDTQYF
TRBJ2-7 - TRBV11-2 TRBD2 TGTGCCAGCAGCTCCATAAGCGGGAGAAGTGGGTACGAGCAGTACTTC CASSSISGRSGYEQYF
TRBJ2-1 - TRBV6-1 TRBD2 TGTGCCAGCAGTGAACCCGCTAGCGGGAGGGGGAATGAGCAGTTCTTC CASSEPASGRGNEQFF
TRBJ2-3 - TRBV4-2 TRBD2 TGTGCCAGCAGCCAAGATCCCGCTCTAGCGGGAGTATCAGATACGCAGTATTTT CASSQDPALAGVSDTQYF
TRBJ2-7 - TRBV13 TRBD2 TGTGCCAGCTCCCGGGCTAGCGGTTCCGGCTACGAGCAGTACTTC CASSRASGSGYEQYF
TRBJ1-2 - TRBV28 - TGTGCCAGCAGCCAACGGCGGCGGTCCTATGGCTACACCTTC CASSQRRRSYGYTF
TRBJ2-1 - TRBV6-5 - TGTGCCAGCAGCCTCAGGAGGCCGGGCGCCAATGAGCAGTTCTTC CASSLRRPGANEQFF
TRBJ2-5 - TRBV28 - TGTGCCAGCAGTTTACCAGGGCCCCAAGAGACCCAGTACTTC CASSLPGPQETQYF
TRBJ1-1 - TRBV6-6 - TGTGCCAGCAGTTACGGGGCAGTGGGCACTGAAGCTTTCTTT CASSYGAVGTEAFF
TRBJ1-5 once TRBV19 - TGTGCCAGTAGAGGGGCCGGGGACTCTCTGAATCAGCCCCAGCATTTT CASRGAGDSLNQPQHF
TRBJ1-2 - TRBV14 - TGTGCCAGCAGCCAAGATCTCAGGGGCTACACCTTC CASSQDLRGYTF
TRBJ2-7 - TRBV7-2 TRBD1 TGTGCCAGCAGCTTAGTCGGACAGGGGGCACGTATTGAGCAGTACTTC CASSLVGQGARIEQYF
TRBJ1-5 - TRBV6-1 - TGTGCCAGCAGTGCGTACAGGGTCGATCAGCCCCAGCATTTT CASSAYRVDQPQHF
TRBJ1-1 - TRBV5-4 - TGTGCCAGCAGCTTGGCCGGCAGGGCTTTGAACACTGAAGCTTTCTTT CASSLAGRALNTEAFF
TRBJ2-2 - TRBV11-3 TRBD2 TGTGCCAGCAGCTCGAGACTAGCGGAATACACCGGGGAGCTGTTTTTT CASSSRLAEYTGELFF
TRBJ2-2 - TRBV9 - TGTGCCAGCAGCGTAACCACTTTGAACACCGGGGAGCTGTTTTTT CASSVTTLNTGELFF
TRBJ2-1 once TRBV2 TRBD1 TGTGCCAGCAGCAAAGACAGGGGGAGGTACAATGAGCAGTTCTTC CASSKDRGRYNEQFF
TRBJ2-1 once TRBV7-3 TRBD2 TGTGCCAGCAGCTTTAGCGGAAAGACTAGCGGTAACAATGAGCAGTTCTTC CASSFSGKTSGNNEQFF
TRBJ2-1 - TRBV4-2 TRBD2 TGTGCCAGCAGCTCGGGGACCAGCGGGAGTGGGGTCTTCGGTGAGCAGTTCTTC CASSSGTSGSGVFGEQFF
TRBJ2-1 - TRBV27 TRBD2 TGTGCCAGCACCTATCGGGCTAGCGGGAGGGCCTTGTCCTCCTACAATGAGCAGTTCTTC CASTYRASGRALSSYNEQFF
TRBJ2-7 - TRBV25-1 - TGTGCCAGCAGTTCCAGACAAAGGGGTCTCTACGAGCAGTACTTC CASSSRQRGLYEQYF
TRBJ2-2 - TRBV30 TRBD2 TGTGCCTCAAATGTAGCGGGCCCGAACACCGGGGAGCTGTTTTTT CASNVAGPNTGELFF
TRBJ2-2 - TRBV6-5 - TGTGCCAGCGGGGGGCTAGCGGTCACCGGGGAGCTGTTTTTT CASGGLAVTGELFF